This T cell receptor beta chain was sequenced for a study of blood T cells in healthy people across ages. From germline, CDR1 is LGHNA and CDR2 YSLEER. The CDR3 consists of 13 residues. On this clonotype itself: At one boundary the junction diverges from the germline segment, which might be a read error.

Alongside a J-beta primer mix, a sample-barcoded 5' primer served in a second PCR lasting 7 to 11 cycles. TCRdb fed the 5' RACE reads into MiXCR, producing one record per CDR3 protein. The repertoire holds roughly 700,000 distinct CDR3 sequences, with about 30% as singletons. The TCR originated in a woman older than 75 in good health. The V gene is TRBV4-3, the J gene TRBJ2-5; D not resolved. The source material was blood. CDR3 coding DNA: TGCGCCGGCAGCCAAGAATCGGGTCTTATGGAGTACTTC. It encodes CAGSQESGLMEYF.